Described below is a single T cell receptor beta chain sequence and its context. This table comes from immunoSEQ multiplex PCR, and its TCRdb copy is limited to in-frame clones, with some not included. This table has 10,000 or so clones, about 90% appearing once. V lost 6 bases and J lost 0, with 15 bases in between. CDR3 length: 15 residues. Germline loops: CDR1 LNHDA, CDR2 SQIVND (reference sequence). This record belongs to a study of pediatric ulcerative colitis. This chain links TRBV19 with TRBJ2-7; no definite D call. The specimen was blood. The clonotype was recovered from a girl under 18 with moderate ulcerative colitis. CDR3: CASRAWDTASYEQYF. Here the CDR3 DNA reads TGTGCCAGTAGGGCTTGGGATACTGCCTCCTACGAGCAGTACTTC.